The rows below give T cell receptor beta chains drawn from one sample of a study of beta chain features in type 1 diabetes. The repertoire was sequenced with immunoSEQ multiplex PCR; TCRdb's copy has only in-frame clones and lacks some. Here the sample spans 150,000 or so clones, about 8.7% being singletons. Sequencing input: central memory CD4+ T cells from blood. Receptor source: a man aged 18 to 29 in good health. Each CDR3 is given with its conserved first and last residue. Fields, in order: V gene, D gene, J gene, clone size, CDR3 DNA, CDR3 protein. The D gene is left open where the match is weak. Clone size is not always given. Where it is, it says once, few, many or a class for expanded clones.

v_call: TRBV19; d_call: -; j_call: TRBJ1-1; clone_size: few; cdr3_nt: TGTGCCAGTAGTATTGTACAGGAAACTGAAGCTTTCTTT; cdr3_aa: CASSIVQETEAFF
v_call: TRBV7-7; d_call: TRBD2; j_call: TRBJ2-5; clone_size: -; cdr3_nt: TGTGCCAGCAGCCTGACTAGCGGGGGAGGCCTAGAGACCCAGTACTTC; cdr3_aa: CASSLTSGGGLETQYF
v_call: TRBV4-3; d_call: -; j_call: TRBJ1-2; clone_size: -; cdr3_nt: TGCGCCAGCAGCCAAGATGAGTCAGGAGGCTACACCTTC; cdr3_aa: CASSQDESGGYTF
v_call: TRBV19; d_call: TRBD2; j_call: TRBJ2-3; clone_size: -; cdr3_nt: TGTGCCAGTAGTAGCTCTAGCGGGGGCACAGATACGCAGTATTTT; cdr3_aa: CASSSSSGGTDTQYF
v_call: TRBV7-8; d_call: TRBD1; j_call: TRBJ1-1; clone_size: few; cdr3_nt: TGTGCCAGCAGTACAGGGGTTCGGACTGAAGCTTTCTTT; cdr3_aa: CASSTGVRTEAFF
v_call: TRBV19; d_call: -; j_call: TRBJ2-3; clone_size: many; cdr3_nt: TGTGCCAGTAGTTCCCGAGGAGTGGCAGATACGCAGTATTTT; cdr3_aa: CASSSRGVADTQYF
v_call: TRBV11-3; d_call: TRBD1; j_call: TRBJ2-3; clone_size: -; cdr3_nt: TGTGCCAGCAGCTTAGGCGACAGGGTGGACACAGATACGCAGTATTTT; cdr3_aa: CASSLGDRVDTDTQYF
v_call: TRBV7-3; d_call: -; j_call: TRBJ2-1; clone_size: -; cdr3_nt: TGTGCCAGCAGCTTAACAGGGGCCTACAATGAGCAGTTCTTC; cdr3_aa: CASSLTGAYNEQFF
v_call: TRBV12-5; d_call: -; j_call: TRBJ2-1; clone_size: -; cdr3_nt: TGTGCTAGTGGTTTGTCAGGGGATGATGAGCAGTTCTTC; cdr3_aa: CASGLSGDDEQFF
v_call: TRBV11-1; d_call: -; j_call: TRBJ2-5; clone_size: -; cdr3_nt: TGTGCCAGCAGCTTAGCCGGACAGCAAGAGACCCAGTACTTC; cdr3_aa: CASSLAGQQETQYF
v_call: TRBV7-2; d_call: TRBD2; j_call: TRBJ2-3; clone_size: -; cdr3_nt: TGTGCCAGCAGCTCCGAACTAGCGCCCACAGATACGCAGTATTTT; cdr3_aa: CASSSELAPTDTQYF
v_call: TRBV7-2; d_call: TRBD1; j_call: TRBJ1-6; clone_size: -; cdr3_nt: TGTGCCAGCAGCTCAACAGGGGGCGCGAATAATTCACCCCTCCACTTT; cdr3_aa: CASSSTGGANNSPLHF
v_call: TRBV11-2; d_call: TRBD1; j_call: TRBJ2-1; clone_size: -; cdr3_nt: TGTGCCAGCAGCTCCATCCACGGACAGGGGGCGGGTGAGCAGTTCTTC; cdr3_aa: CASSSIHGQGAGEQFF
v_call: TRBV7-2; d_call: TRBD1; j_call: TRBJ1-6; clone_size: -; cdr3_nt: TGTGCCAGCAGCTTCGGACAGGGAAGGAATTCACCCCTCCACTTT; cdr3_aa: CASSFGQGRNSPLHF
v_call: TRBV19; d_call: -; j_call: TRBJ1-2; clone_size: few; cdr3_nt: TGTGCCAGTAGCGACCAAAAAGGACAGCCCTATGGCTACACCTTC; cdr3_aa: CASSDQKGQPYGYTF
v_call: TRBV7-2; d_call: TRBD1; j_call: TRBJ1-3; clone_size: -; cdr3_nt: TGTGCCAGCAGCTTCCAGGGGGCATTGGGAAACACCATATATTTT; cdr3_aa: CASSFQGALGNTIYF
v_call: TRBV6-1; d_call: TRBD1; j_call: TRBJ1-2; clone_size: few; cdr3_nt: TGTGCCAGCAGGAACAGGGGGCAAGATGGCTACACCTTC; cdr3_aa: CASRNRGQDGYTF
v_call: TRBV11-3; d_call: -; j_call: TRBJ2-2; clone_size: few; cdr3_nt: TGTGCCAGCAGCTTGATTATCGGAGGGACCACCGGGGAGCTGTTTTTT; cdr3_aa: CASSLIIGGTTGELFF
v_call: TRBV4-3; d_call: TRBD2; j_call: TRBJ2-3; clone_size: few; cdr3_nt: TGCGCCAGCAGCCAAGATCCCACCTCTAGCGGGGGGACAGATACGCAGTATTTT; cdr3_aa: CASSQDPTSSGGTDTQYF
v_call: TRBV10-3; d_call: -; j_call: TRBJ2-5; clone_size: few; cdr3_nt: TGTGCCATCAGTTCAGTAGGCAGGCAAGAGACCCAGTACTTC; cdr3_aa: CAISSVGRQETQYF
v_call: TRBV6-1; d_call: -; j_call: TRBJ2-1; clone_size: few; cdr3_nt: TGTGCCAGCGGCCTAATTCACCAGGGCTACAATGAGCAGTTCTTC; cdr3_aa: CASGLIHQGYNEQFF
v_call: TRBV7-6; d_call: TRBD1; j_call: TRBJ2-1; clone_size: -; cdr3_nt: TGTGCCAGCAGCCCGCGGACAGGGGAACACAATGAGCAGTTCTTC; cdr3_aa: CASSPRTGEHNEQFF
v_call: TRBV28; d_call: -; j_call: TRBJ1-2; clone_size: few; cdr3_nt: TGTGCCAGCAGTACTACGGTGTATGGCTACACCTTC; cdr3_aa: CASSTTVYGYTF
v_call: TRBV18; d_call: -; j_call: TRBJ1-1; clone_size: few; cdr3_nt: TGTGCCAGCTCACCAAGAAGAGAGAACACTGAAGCTTTCTTT; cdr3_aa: CASSPRRENTEAFF